This entry concerns a single T cell receptor (beta chain). As yet, its antigen is unknown. Germline V gene lookup returns CDR1 SGHTA and CDR2 FQGTGA. V shed 7 bases, J shed 6 bases, and the junction held 11 bases outside the gene matches. The CDR3 length is 16 residues. An assay was performed, and its level was deep. Using 200 ng DNA, tens of thousands of T cell genomes, the sorted-subset replicate PCRs were run. The repertoire was sequenced with immunoSEQ multiplex PCR; TCRdb's copy has only in-frame clones and lacks some. The sample holds 2 million to 2.5 million clones, roughly 90% seen once. The data are from a study of shared clonotypes between healthy human individuals. Study-wide points: Measured sharing among donors was expected to vary with sequencing depth.

The receptor's source is a man younger than 35 in good health. Some clones in this sample may be carry-over from other donors' samples. Sequences were obtained from naive CD4+ T cells from PBMCs. Subset described: CD45RA+ positively selected. This chain joins TRBV7-3 and TRBJ2-2; TRBD2 matches at 10 bases. CDR3 nucleotide sequence: TGTGCCAGCAAGAAGTTGGCTAGCGGGAGTCCCGGGGAGCTGTTTTTT. This translates into CASKKLASGSPGELFF.